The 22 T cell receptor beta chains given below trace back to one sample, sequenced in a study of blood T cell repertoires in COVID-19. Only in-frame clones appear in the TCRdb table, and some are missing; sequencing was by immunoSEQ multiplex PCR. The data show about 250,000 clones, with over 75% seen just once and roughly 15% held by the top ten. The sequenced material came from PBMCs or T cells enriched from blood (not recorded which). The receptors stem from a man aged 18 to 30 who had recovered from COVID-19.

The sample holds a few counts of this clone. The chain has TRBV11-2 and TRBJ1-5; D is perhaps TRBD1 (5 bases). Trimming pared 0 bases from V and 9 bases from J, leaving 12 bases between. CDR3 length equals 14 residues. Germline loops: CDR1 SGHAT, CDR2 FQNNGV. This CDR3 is CASSLEGPWWPQHF. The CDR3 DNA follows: TGTGCCAGCAGCTTAGAGGGGCCTTGGTGGCCCCAGCATTTT. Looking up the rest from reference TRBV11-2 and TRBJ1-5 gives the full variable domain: EAGVAQSPRYKIIEKRQSVAFWCNPISGHATLYWYQQILGQGPKLLIQFQNNGVVDDSQLPKDRFSAERLKGVDSTLKIQPAKLEDSAVYLCASSLEGPWWPQHFGDGTRLSIL.

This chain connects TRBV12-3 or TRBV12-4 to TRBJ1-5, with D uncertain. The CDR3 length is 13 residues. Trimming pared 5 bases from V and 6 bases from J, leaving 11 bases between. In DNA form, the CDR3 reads TGTGCCAGCAGTGTTGGAGTAGCTCAGCCCCAGCATTTT. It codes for CASSVGVAQPQHF.

The CDR3 coding sequence is TGTGCCAGCAACCCCGGTGGGGGGGGTCCCTACGAGCAGTACTTC. It translates to CASNPGGGGPYEQYF. This chain links TRBV28 with TRBJ2-7, with 7 positions matching TRBD2. Germline V gene data show CDR1 as MDHEN and CDR2 as SYDVKM. The V and J ends lost 7 bases and 2 bases, in that order; junction bases with no gene match: 11. This CDR3 contains 15 residues.

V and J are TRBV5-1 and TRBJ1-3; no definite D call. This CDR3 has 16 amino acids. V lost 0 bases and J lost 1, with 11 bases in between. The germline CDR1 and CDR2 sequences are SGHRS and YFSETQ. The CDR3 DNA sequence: TGCGCCAGCAGCTTGGGCCCGGCGGGGTCTGGAAACACCATATATTTT. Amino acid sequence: CASSLGPAGSGNTIYF.

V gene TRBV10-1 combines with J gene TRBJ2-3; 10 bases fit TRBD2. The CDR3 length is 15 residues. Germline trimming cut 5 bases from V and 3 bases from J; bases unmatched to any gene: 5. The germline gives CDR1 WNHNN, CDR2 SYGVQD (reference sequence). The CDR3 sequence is CASSPSGRTTDTQYF. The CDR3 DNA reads TGCGCCAGCAGTCCTAGCGGGAGAACGACAGATACGCAGTATTTT.

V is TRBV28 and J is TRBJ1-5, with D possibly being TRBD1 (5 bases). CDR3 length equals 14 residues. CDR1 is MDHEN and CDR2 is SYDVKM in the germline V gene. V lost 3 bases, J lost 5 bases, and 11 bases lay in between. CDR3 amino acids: CASSLEAGYQPQHF. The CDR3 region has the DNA TGTGCCAGCAGTTTGGAAGCAGGGTATCAGCCCCAGCATTTT.

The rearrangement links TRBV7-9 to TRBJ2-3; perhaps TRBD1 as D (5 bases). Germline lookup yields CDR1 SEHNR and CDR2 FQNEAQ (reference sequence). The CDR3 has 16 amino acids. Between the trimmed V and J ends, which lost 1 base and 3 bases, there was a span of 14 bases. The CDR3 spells CASSLDLGRGTDTQYF. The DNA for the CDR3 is TGTGCCAGCAGCTTAGACTTGGGAAGGGGAACAGATACGCAGTATTTT.

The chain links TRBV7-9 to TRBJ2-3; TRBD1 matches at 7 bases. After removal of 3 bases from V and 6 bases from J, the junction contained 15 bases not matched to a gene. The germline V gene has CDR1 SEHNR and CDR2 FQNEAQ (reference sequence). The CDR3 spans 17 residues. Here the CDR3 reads CASSFTGRNRGTDTQYF. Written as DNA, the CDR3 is TGTGCCAGCAGCTTTACGGGAAGGAACAGGGGAACCGATACGCAGTATTTT.

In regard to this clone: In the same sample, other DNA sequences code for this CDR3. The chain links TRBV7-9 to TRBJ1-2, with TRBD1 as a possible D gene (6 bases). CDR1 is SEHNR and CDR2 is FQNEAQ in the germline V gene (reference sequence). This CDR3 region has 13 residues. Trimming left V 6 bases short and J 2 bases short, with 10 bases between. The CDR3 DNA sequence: TGTGCCAGCAGTTTCGGACAGAACTATGGCTACACCTTC. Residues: CASSFGQNYGYTF.

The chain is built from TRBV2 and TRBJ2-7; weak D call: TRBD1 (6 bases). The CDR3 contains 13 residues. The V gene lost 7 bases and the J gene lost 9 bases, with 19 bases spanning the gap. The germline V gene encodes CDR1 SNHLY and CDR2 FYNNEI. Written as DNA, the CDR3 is TGTGCCAGCACCCCTCCTTCCAGGGGTGGGCAGTACTTC. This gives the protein CASTPPSRGGQYF. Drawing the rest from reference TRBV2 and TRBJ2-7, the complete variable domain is EPEVTQTPSHQVTQMGQEVILRCVPISNHLYFYWYRQILGQKVEFLVSFYNNEISEKSEIFDDQFSVERPDGSNFTLKIRSTKLEDSAMYFCASTPPSRGGQYFGPGTRLTVT.

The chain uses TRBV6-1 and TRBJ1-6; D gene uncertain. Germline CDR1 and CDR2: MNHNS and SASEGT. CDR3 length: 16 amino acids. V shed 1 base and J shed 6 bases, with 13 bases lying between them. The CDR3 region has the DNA TGTGCCAGCAGTGAAGATCGAGGCCTGATTAATTCACCCCTCCACTTT. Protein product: CASSEDRGLINSPLHF.

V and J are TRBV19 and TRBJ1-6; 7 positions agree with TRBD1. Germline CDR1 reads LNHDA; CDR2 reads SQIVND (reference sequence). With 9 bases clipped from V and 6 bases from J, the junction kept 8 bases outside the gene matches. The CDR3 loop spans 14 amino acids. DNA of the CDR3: TGTGCCAGCCGAGAGGGACAGAGTAATTCACCCCTCCACTTT. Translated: CASREGQSNSPLHF.

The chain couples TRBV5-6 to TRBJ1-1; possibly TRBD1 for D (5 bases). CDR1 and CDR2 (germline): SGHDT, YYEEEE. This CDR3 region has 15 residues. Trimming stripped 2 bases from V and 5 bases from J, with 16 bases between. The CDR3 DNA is TGTGCCAGCAGCTTTGCGGTGGAGGGACGGACTGAAGCTTTCTTT. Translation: CASSFAVEGRTEAFF.

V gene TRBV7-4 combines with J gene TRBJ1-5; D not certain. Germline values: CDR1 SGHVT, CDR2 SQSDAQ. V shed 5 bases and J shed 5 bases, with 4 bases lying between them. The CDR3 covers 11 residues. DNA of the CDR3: TGTGCCAGCAGCCAGTATCAGCCCCAGCATTTT. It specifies CASSQYQPQHF.

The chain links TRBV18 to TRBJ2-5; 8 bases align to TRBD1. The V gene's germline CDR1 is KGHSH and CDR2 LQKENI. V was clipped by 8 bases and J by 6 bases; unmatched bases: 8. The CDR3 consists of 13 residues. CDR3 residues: CASAGQADQTQYF. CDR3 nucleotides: TGTGCCAGCGCGGGACAGGCGGACCAGACCCAGTACTTC.

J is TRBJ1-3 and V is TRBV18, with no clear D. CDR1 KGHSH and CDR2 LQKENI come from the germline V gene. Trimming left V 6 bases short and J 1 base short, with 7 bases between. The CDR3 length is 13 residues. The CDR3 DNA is TGTGCCAGCTCCCGGGGTTCTGGAAACACCATATATTTT. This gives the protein CASSRGSGNTIYF.

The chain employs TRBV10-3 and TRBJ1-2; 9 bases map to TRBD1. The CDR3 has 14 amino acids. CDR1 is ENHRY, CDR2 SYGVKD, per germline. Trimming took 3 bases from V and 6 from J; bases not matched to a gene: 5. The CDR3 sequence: CAISDFTGGDGYTF. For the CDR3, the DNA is TGTGCCATCAGTGACTTCACAGGGGGCGATGGCTACACCTTC.

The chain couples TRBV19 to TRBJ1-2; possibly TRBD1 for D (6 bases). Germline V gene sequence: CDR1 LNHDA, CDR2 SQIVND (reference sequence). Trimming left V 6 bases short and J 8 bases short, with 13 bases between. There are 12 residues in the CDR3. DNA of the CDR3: TGTGCCAGTAGACACAGGGTCTGGGGCTACACCTTC. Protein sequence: CASRHRVWGYTF.

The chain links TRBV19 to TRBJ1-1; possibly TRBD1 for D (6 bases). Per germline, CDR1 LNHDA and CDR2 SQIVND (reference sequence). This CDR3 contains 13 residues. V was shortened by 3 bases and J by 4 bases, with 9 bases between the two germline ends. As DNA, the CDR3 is TGTGCCAGTAGTATGAGGGGGTTCACTGAAGCTTTCTTT. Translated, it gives CASSMRGFTEAFF.

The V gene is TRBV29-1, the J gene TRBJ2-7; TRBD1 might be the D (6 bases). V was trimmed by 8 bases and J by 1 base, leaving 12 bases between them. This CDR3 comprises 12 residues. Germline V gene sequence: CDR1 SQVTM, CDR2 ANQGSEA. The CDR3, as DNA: TGCAGCTACACAGGACAGTCCTACGAGCAGTACTTC. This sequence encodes CSYTGQSYEQYF.

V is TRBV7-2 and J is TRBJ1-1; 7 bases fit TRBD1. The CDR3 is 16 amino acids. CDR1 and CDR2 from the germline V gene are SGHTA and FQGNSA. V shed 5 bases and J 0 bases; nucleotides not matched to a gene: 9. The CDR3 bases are TGTGCCAGCAGCGCCGACAGGGTCAATTTGAACACTGAAGCTTTCTTT. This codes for CASSADRVNLNTEAFF.

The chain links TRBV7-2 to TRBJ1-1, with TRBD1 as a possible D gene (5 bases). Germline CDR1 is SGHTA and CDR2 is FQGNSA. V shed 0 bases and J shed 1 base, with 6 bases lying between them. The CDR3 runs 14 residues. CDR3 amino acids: CASSLAGQNTEAFF. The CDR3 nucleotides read TGTGCCAGCAGCTTAGCGGGGCAGAACACTGAAGCTTTCTTT.